A single sample gave rise to the 30 T cell receptor beta chains below, sequenced in a study of CD8 T cells in Susac syndrome. RNA was extracted with the RNeasy kit, and a quantity of roughly 0.45 to 1 ug was reverse transcribed using random hexamers. TCRdb re-analysed the immunoSEQ multiplex PCR reads in MiXCR, keeping a single row per CDR3 protein. The table lists 300,000 or so distinct CDR3 sequences, 92% of them singletons, with about 0.063% in the top ten. Material: CD4+ T cells from PBMCs. These receptors came from a human donor with multiple sclerosis.

V usage is TRBV18 and J usage is TRBJ2-6, with TRBD1 matching 7 bases. The CDR3 length is 16 residues. V was pared by 4 bases and J by 2 bases, with 5 bases of the junction left unmatched. CDR1 and CDR2 from the germline V gene are KGHSH and LQKENI. CDR3 sequence: CASSRIQGAGANVLTF. The CDR3 region has the DNA TGTGCCAGCTCACGTATCCAGGGGGCTGGGGCCAACGTCCTGACTTTC.

This chain connects TRBV7-9 to TRBJ2-3; D is tentatively TRBD1 or TRBD2 (5 bases each). The CDR3 is made up of 14 amino acids. Trimming left V 6 bases short and J 1 base short, with 11 bases between. Germline CDR1 is SEHNR and CDR2 is FQNEAQ (reference sequence). In nucleotides, the CDR3 is TGTGCCAGCAGGACACCGGGACGCACAGATACGCAGTATTTT. It codes for CASRTPGRTDTQYF.

This chain connects TRBV5-1 to TRBJ1-1; 9 bases are shared with TRBD1. Germline CDR1 is SGHRS and CDR2 is YFSETQ. The CDR3 spans 13 residues. V was clipped by 6 bases and J by 8 bases; unmatched bases: 8. CDR3 amino acids: CASNRGLGPEAFF. As DNA, the CDR3 is TGCGCCAGCAACAGGGGGCTGGGACCAGAAGCTTTCTTT. Supplemented by reference TRBV5-1 and TRBJ1-1, the full variable domain reads KAGVTQTPRYLIKTRGQQVTLSCSPISGHRSVSWYQQTPGQGLQFLFEYFSETQRNKGNFPGRFSGRQFSNSRSEMNVSTLELGDSALYLCASNRGLGPEAFFGQGTRLTVV.

This chain connects TRBV29-1 to TRBJ2-3, with D maybe TRBD1 (6 bases). This CDR3 has 13 residues. Germline lookup yields CDR1 SQVTM and CDR2 ANQGSEA. V was cut by 5 bases and J by 3 bases, with 12 bases left in between. CDR3 sequence (DNA): TGCAGCGTTACGGAACAGGGAACAGATACGCAGTATTTT. Amino acid sequence: CSVTEQGTDTQYF.

The V call is TRBV4-3, the J call TRBJ2-7; 15 bases map to TRBD2. This CDR3 has 15 residues. The J segment lost 13 bases and the V segment lost 3 bases, leaving 10 bases of the junction unmatched. CDR1 is LGHNA, CDR2 YSLEER, per germline. The CDR3 sequence: CASSQQPGTSGRLYF. In DNA form, the CDR3 reads TGCGCCAGCAGCCAGCAACCCGGGACTAGCGGGAGGCTCTACTTC.

The CDR3 loop reads CASSPLGTSGYNEQFF. CDR3 DNA sequence: TGTGCCAGCAGCCCGTTGGGGACTAGCGGTTACAATGAGCAGTTCTTC. This chain connects TRBV12-3 or TRBV12-4 to TRBJ2-1; 11 nucleotides agree with TRBD2. The V and J ends lost 6 bases and 4 bases, in that order; junction bases with no gene match: 8. CDR3 length equals 16 residues.

The rearrangement links TRBV9 to TRBJ2-4, with a weak D call TRBD2 (6 bases). Trimming removed 3 bases at V and 1 base at J, with 11 bases between. This CDR3 comprises 15 residues. Germline CDR1 reads SGDLS; CDR2 reads YYNGEE. CDR3 in DNA: TGTGCCAGCAGCGCCCAGGAGGGGGCCAAAAACATTCAGTACTTC. As protein: CASSAQEGAKNIQYF.

With respect to this clonotype: A junction end diverges from the germline sequence, so it may reflect a read error. The chain employs TRBV7-8 and TRBJ2-3; no definite D call. Germline CDR1 and CDR2: SGHVS and FQNEAQ. The CDR3 totals 13 residues. CDR3 amino acids: CASSLGRRMGPTF. The CDR3 DNA sequence: TGTGCCAGCAGCTTAGGACGCCGGATGGGTCCTACTTTT. Filled out from reference TRBV7-8 and TRBJ2-3, the complete variable domain reads GAGVSQSPRYKVAKRGQDVALRCDPISGHVSLFWYQQALGQGPEFLTYFQNEAQLDKSGLPSDRFFAERPEGSVSTLKIQRTQQEDSAVYLCASSLGRRMGPTFGPGTRLTVL.

This clonotype was found once. The V gene is TRBV20-1, the J gene TRBJ2-2; tentatively, D is TRBD2 (6 bases). V dropped 0 bases and J dropped 7 bases, with 15 bases sitting between them. This CDR3 contains 15 residues. Germline CDR1 is DFQATT and CDR2 is SNEGSKA (reference sequence). The CDR3, as DNA: TGCAGTGCTAGAGATATGACTAGTGGTGGCGGGGAGCTGTTTTTT. Its translation is CSARDMTSGGGELFF.

This clonotype was recorded once. The chain is built from TRBV20-1 and TRBJ2-5; 13 bases are a match to TRBD2. Per the germline V gene, CDR1 is DFQATT and CDR2 is SNEGSKA (reference sequence). This CDR3 has 15 residues. V was clipped by 6 bases and J by 5 bases; unmatched bases: 9. CDR3 sequence (DNA): TGCAGTGCACTTACTAGCGGGGGGGCCGGGGAGACCCAGTACTTC. It specifies CSALTSGGAGETQYF.

The chain carries TRBV12-3 or TRBV12-4 and TRBJ2-3; D is tentatively TRBD1 or TRBD2 (5 bases each). The CDR3 totals 20 residues. The ends were cut back, 6 bases at V and 1 base at J, with 29 bases in the middle. CDR3 sequence reads: CASSIGLGTEIGGGTDTQYF. CDR3 bases: TGTGCCAGCAGCATCGGTCTGGGGACGGAAATAGGTGGGGGCACAGATACGCAGTATTTT.

This chain connects TRBV29-1 to TRBJ1-1, with 7 nucleotides matching TRBD1. The CDR3 is 14 residues long. The J segment lost 4 bases and the V segment lost 8 bases, leaving 13 bases of the junction unmatched. The germline gives CDR1 SQVTM, CDR2 ANQGSEA. CDR3 in DNA: TGCAGCATCCCTACAGGGGTTGTGGGCACTGAAGCTTTCTTT. Translated: CSIPTGVVGTEAFF.

The J gene is TRBJ1-2, the V gene TRBV14; D may be TRBD1 (5 bases). Trimming shortened V by 5 bases and J by 4 bases, and 20 bases separated the two germline ends. Germline V gene sequence: CDR1 SGHDN, CDR2 FVKESK. This CDR3 has 16 amino acids. CDR3 amino acids: CASSFSGQGASYGYTF. The CDR3 region has the DNA TGTGCCAGCAGCTTCAGCGGCCAGGGAGCATCCTATGGCTACACCTTC.

The CDR3 loop reads CASSTLTVNTEAFF. The CDR3, as DNA: TGTGCCAGCAGTACTTTGACGGTGAACACTGAAGCTTTCTTT. The chain has TRBV28 and TRBJ1-1; D unresolved. The V and J ends lost 5 bases and 0 bases respectively, with 10 bases between them. CDR3 size: 14 residues. The germline V gene has CDR1 MDHEN and CDR2 SYDVKM. Full variable domain (remainder filled in from reference TRBV28 and TRBJ1-1): DVKVTQSSRYLVKRTGEKVFLECVQDMDHENMFWYRQDPGLGLRLIYFSYDVKMKEKGDIPEGYSVSREKKERFSLILESASTNQTSMYLCASSTLTVNTEAFFGQGTRLTVV.

The J gene is TRBJ1-6, the V gene TRBV29-1, with D maybe TRBD1 (5 bases). V was shortened by 6 bases and J by 7 bases, with 13 bases between the two germline ends. CDR3 length: 13 residues. From germline, CDR1 is SQVTM and CDR2 ANQGSEA. DNA of the CDR3: TGCAGCGTGCGTCCGGGACCAAATTCACCCCTCCACTTT. This codes for CSVRPGPNSPLHF.

This clonotype came up once. The V and J genes are TRBV18 and TRBJ2-5; no definite D call. V shed 3 bases and J shed 2 bases, with 7 bases lying between them. The CDR3 has 13 amino acids. Per the germline V gene, CDR1 is KGHSH and CDR2 is LQKENI. The DNA of the CDR3 is TGTGCCAGCTCACCGTGGAGTCAAGAGACCCAGTACTTC. It is translated as CASSPWSQETQYF.

The chain links TRBV7-2 to TRBJ2-1; TRBD1 is a possible D gene (5 bases). This CDR3 has 14 amino acids. CDR1 is SGHTA and CDR2 is FQGNSA in the germline V gene. V lost 6 bases and J lost 2, with 11 bases in between. CDR3 residues: CASREGATYNEQFF. DNA of the CDR3: TGTGCCAGCAGGGAAGGGGCTACCTACAATGAGCAGTTCTTC.

V is TRBV14 and J is TRBJ1-5; maybe TRBD1 (5 bases). From germline, CDR1 is SGHDN and CDR2 FVKESK. The CDR3 loop spans 14 amino acids. Trimming shortened V by 4 bases and J by 9 bases, and 16 bases separated the two germline ends. The CDR3 nucleotides are TGTGCCAGCAGCCCCGGGGGTATTCCAGGGCCCCAGCATTTT. Amino acids: CASSPGGIPGPQHF. Filled out from reference TRBV14 and TRBJ1-5, the complete variable domain reads EAGVTQFPSHSVIEKGQTVTLRCDPISGHDNLYWYRRVMGKEIKFLLHFVKESKQDESGMPNNRFLAERTGGTYSTLKVQPAELEDSGVYFCASSPGGIPGPQHFGDGTRLSIL.

The chain couples TRBV7-2 to TRBJ2-3, with a weak D call TRBD2 (5 bases). Germline values: CDR1 SGHTA, CDR2 FQGNSA. V was trimmed by 4 bases and J by 2 bases, leaving 7 bases between them. There are 13 residues in the CDR3. The CDR3 coding sequence is TGTGCCAGCAGCTGGACTGTCACAGATACGCAGTATTTT. Translation: CASSWTVTDTQYF. The whole variable domain, filled in from reference TRBV7-2 and TRBJ2-3, reads GAGVSQSPSNKVTEKGKDVELRCDPISGHTALYWYRQSLGQGLEFLIYFQGNSAPDKSGLPSDRFSAERTGGSVSTLTIQRTQQEDSAVYLCASSWTVTDTQYFGPGTRLTVL.

This clonotype has just a few counts. This rearrangement joins TRBV3-1 to TRBJ2-7; possible D gene TRBD1, 6 bases. The V end was cut by 3 bases, the J end by 9 bases, with 12 bases between. CDR3 length: 12 residues. Germline loops: CDR1 LGHDT, CDR2 YNNKEL (reference sequence). CDR3 nucleotide sequence: TGTGCCAGCAGCCAGTTACAGGGTAGGCAGTACTTC. It encodes CASSQLQGRQYF.

CDR3 sequence: CASSDLKSHEQYF. The DNA for the CDR3 is TGTGCCAGCAGTGACTTGAAAAGCCACGAGCAGTACTTC. The rearrangement links TRBV12-3 or TRBV12-4 to TRBJ2-7; no clear D. V was clipped by 5 bases and J by 5 bases, with 13 bases between them. CDR3 length equals 13 residues.

The chain uses TRBV3-1 and TRBJ2-3; TRBD2 might be the D (6 bases). This CDR3 region has 15 residues. Germline V gene data show CDR1 as LGHDT and CDR2 as YNNKEL (reference sequence). Deletions cut 1 base from V and 4 bases from J, with 12 bases between. The chain's CDR3 is CASSQVGSGADTQYF. The CDR3 region has the DNA TGTGCCAGCAGCCAAGTCGGGAGTGGGGCAGATACGCAGTATTTT.

The chain is built from TRBV5-8 and TRBJ2-5, with a weak D call TRBD2 (5 bases). The V gene lost 6 bases and the J gene lost 5 bases, with 17 bases spanning the gap. The germline V gene encodes CDR1 SGHTS and CDR2 YDEGEE. This CDR3 spans 14 amino acids. In DNA form, the CDR3 reads TGTGCCAGCACCGTAAGAGGGCGTAGGGAGACCCAGTACTTC. It is translated as CASTVRGRRETQYF.

This chain joins TRBV7-8 and TRBJ1-3; possibly TRBD1 for D (6 bases). Germline V gene data show CDR1 as SGHVS and CDR2 as FQNEAQ. V was trimmed by 1 base and J by 2 bases, leaving 9 bases between them. The CDR3 covers 15 residues. The CDR3 nucleotides read TGTGCCAGCAGCTTAGGAGGGGGGGCTGGAAACACCATATATTTT. Translating it yields CASSLGGGAGNTIYF. The whole variable domain, remainder taken from reference TRBV7-8 and TRBJ1-3, is GAGVSQSPRYKVAKRGQDVALRCDPISGHVSLFWYQQALGQGPEFLTYFQNEAQLDKSGLPSDRFFAERPEGSVSTLKIQRTQQEDSAVYLCASSLGGGAGNTIYFGEGSWLTVV.

The chain combines TRBV1 with TRBJ2-1; the table's TRBD2 call for D was not verified on the DNA. TRBV1 constitutes a pseudogene. There are 17 residues in the CDR3. The CDR3 bases are TGCACCATACCAAGGGCTAGCGGGGGGAAATATTACAATGAGCAGTTCTTC. Translation: CTIPRASGGKYYNEQFF.

As DNA, the CDR3 is TGTGCCAGCAGTCACGGGGGCCCAGAGACCCAGTACTTC. Its protein is CASSHGGPETQYF. This chain joins TRBV12-3 or TRBV12-4 and TRBJ2-5; either TRBD1 or TRBD2 may fit D (6 bases each). The V and J ends lost 5 bases and 4 bases respectively, with 11 bases between them. This CDR3 comprises 13 residues.

The chain is built from TRBV30 and TRBJ2-3; 10 nucleotides line up with TRBD2. With 2 bases clipped from V and 3 bases from J, the junction kept 5 bases outside the gene matches. The CDR3 spans 15 residues. Per germline, CDR1 GTSNPN and CDR2 SVGIG (reference sequence). The CDR3 DNA reads TGTGCCTGGAGTAGGGCTAGCGGGAGAACAGATACGCAGTATTTT. It specifies CAWSRASGRTDTQYF. The whole variable domain, remainder taken from reference TRBV30 and TRBJ2-3, is SQTIHQWPATLVQPVGSPLSLECTVEGTSNPNLYWYRQAAGRGLQLLFYSVGIGQISSEVPQNLSASRPQDRQFILSSKKLLLSDSGFYLCAWSRASGRTDTQYFGPGTRLTVL.

The V call is TRBV5-1, the J call TRBJ1-2, with 9 nucleotides matching TRBD1. The trim removed 8 bases at V and 3 bases at J, leaving 8 bases unmatched. Germline CDR1 reads SGHRS; CDR2 reads YFSETQ. The CDR3 extends over 14 amino acids. CDR3 amino acids: CASRRDREDYGYTF. The CDR3, as DNA: TGCGCCAGTCGGAGGGACAGGGAGGACTATGGCTACACCTTC. Full variable domain (missing parts from reference TRBV5-1 and TRBJ1-2): KAGVTQTPRYLIKTRGQQVTLSCSPISGHRSVSWYQQTPGQGLQFLFEYFSETQRNKGNFPGRFSGRQFSNSRSEMNVSTLELGDSALYLCASRRDREDYGYTFGSGTRLTVV.

This chain links TRBV7-9 with TRBJ2-7; D not resolved. V was cut by 5 bases and J by 0 bases, with 5 bases left in between. The length of the CDR3 is 12 residues. The germline gives CDR1 SEHNR, CDR2 FQNEAQ (reference sequence). The CDR3 region is CASSPNSYEQYF. As DNA, the CDR3 is TGTGCCAGCAGCCCTAACTCCTACGAGCAGTACTTC.

This chain uses TRBV10-3 with TRBJ2-5; tentatively, D is TRBD2 (5 bases). Germline V gene lookup returns CDR1 ENHRY and CDR2 SYGVKD. This CDR3 is built from 13 residues. V lost 4 bases, J lost 8 bases, and 14 bases lay in between. For the CDR3, the DNA is TGTGCCATCAGTGGGGGTCCCGAGGGTACCCAGTACTTC. Translated, it gives CAISGGPEGTQYF.